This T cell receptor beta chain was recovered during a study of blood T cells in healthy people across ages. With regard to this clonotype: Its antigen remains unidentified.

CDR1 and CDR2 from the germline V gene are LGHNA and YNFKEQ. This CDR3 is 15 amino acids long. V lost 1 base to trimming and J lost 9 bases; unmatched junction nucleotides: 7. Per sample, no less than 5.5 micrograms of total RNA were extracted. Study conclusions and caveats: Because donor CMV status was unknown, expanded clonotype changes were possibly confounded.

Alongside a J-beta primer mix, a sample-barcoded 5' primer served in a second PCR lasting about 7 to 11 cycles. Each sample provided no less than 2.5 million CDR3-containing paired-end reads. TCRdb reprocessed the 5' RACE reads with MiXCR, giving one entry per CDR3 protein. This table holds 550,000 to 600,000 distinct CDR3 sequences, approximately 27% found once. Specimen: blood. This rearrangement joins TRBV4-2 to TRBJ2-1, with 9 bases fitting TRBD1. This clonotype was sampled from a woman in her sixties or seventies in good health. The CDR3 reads CASSQVGDRAGEQFF. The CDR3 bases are TGTGCCAGCAGCCAAGTCGGGGACAGGGCGGGTGAGCAGTTCTTC.